This paragraph covers one T cell receptor beta chain sequence. The V gene end was trimmed by 4 bases and the J gene end by 0 bases; junction bases not matched to a gene: 5. Looked up from germline, CDR1 is SGDLS and CDR2 is YYNGEE. CDR3 size: 16 residues. Random hexamers served to reverse transcribe about 0.45 to 1 ug RNA. MiXCR, run by TCRdb on the immunoSEQ multiplex PCR reads, gives a single entry per CDR3 protein. The data contain more than 150,000 distinct CDR3 sequences, around 95% of them singletons. The entry originates in a study of CD8 T cells in Susac syndrome. The sequencing input was CD4+ T cells from PBMCs. The V call is TRBV9, the J call TRBJ1-4, with 8 bases aligning to TRBD1. The TCR comes from a human donor with Susac syndrome. The CDR3 DNA reads as TGTGCCAGCAGCCTCGAGGACAGGGCAACTAATGAAAAACTGTTTTTT. Amino acid sequence: CASSLEDRATNEKLFF.